This TCR beta chain is drawn from a study of vaccination and CD4 T cells after COVID-19. Across the whole study: Nine or ten convalescent cases were mild and one was severe, and all had been SARS-CoV-2 positive by nasal swab PCR.

A remark on this clonotype: What it recognizes is unknown.

CD4+ T cells that had been cultured provided DNA sequenced with the Oncomine TCR Beta short-read assay. The source of extracted genomic DNA was cultured CD4+ T cells. Each CDR3 protein is one row after TCRdb ran MiXCR on the PCR reads. The sample yields 15,000 to 20,000 distinct CDR3 sequences, approximately 56% seen once. The CDR3 consists of 15 residues. Germline CDR1 reads MNHNS; CDR2 reads SASEGT. Deletions cut 6 bases from V and 5 bases from J, with 19 bases between. Time point of the sample: late sampling 161 to 241 days after vaccination in three convalescent patients. Treatment of the sample: roughly 10-day PBMC culture with coronavirus spike peptide pools or control peptides (ViraFEST assay).

The chain combines TRBV6-1 with TRBJ1-1, with TRBD1 as a possible D gene (5 bases). The origin of this receptor is a human donor who had recovered from COVID-19. The sequencing used CD4+ T cells from blood, cultured in vitro, collected about 7 months after SARS-CoV-2 vaccination. CDR3 coding DNA: TGTGCCAGCAGCAGAGGGACGCCCGGGGGGACTGAAGCTTTCTTT. As protein: CASSRGTPGGTEAFF.